Shown below are 6 T cell receptor beta chains from a single sample sequenced in a study of response to subunit inactivated influenza vaccine. TCRdb ran MiXCR on the RT-PCR reads and lists one entry per CDR3 protein. This sample has 500,000 to 600,000 distinct CDR3 sequences; about 11% occur once, and the top ten carry roughly 9.6%. These data were also reused for a study on T cells expressing NK-cell markers. That paper notes: The cDNA for TCR beta came from 5'RACE template switching with UMIs.

This material consisted of PBMCs from blood, taken on the day of vaccination. These receptors were taken from a man aged 45-60 years who received an inactivated influenza vaccine.

The genes are TRBV4-3 and TRBJ2-3, with D possibly TRBD2 on 5 matching bases. V was clipped by 1 base and J by 5 bases, with 10 bases between them. Per germline, CDR1 LGHNA and CDR2 YSLEER. The CDR3 length is 14 residues. The CDR3 DNA follows: TGCGCCAGCAGCCAAGGACCCGCGGGAGATACGCAGTATTTT. Translation: CASSQGPAGDTQYF.

The chain carries TRBV7-2 and TRBJ2-7; perhaps TRBD2 as D (6 bases). Trimming took 5 bases from V and 6 from J, leaving 20 bases between them. CDR3 length: 15 residues. CDR1 SGHTA and CDR2 FQGNSA come from the germline V gene. CDR3 region: CASSLSRTTFSEQYF. The CDR3 DNA reads as TGTGCCAGCAGCCTCAGTAGGACTACATTCTCCGAGCAGTACTTC.

The CDR3 DNA sequence: TGTGCCAGCAGCTGGGGACCAGGCCTGACCTACAATGAGCAGTTCTTC. Protein product: CASSWGPGLTYNEQFF. The chain has TRBV11-2 and TRBJ2-1; D possibly matches TRBD1 or TRBD2 (5 bases each). V lost 4 bases to trimming and J lost 2 bases, with 15 bases between them. Germline CDR1 is SGHAT and CDR2 is FQNNGV. CDR3 length: 16 amino acids.

The chain uses TRBV20-1 and TRBJ2-1; D unclear. CDR3 size: 15 residues. The V and J ends lost 3 bases and 0 bases respectively, with 12 bases between them. CDR1 is DFQATT, CDR2 SNEGSKA, per germline (reference sequence). The CDR3 loop is CSASGHWSSYNEQFF. The CDR3 DNA follows: TGCAGTGCTAGCGGCCACTGGAGCTCCTACAATGAGCAGTTCTTC.

The rearrangement joins TRBV24-1 to TRBJ1-5; 9 bases match TRBD1. This CDR3 region has 15 residues. The germline V gene has CDR1 KGHDR and CDR2 SFDVKD. Germline trimming cut 9 bases from V and 3 bases from J; bases unmatched to any gene: 8. The CDR3 protein is CATEPGTGFNQPQHF. CDR3 nucleotides: TGTGCCACCGAACCCGGGACAGGGTTCAATCAGCCCCAGCATTTT.

This clonotype was picked up many times. J is TRBJ1-1 and V is TRBV12-3 or TRBV12-4; D ambiguous. Trimming pared 4 bases from V and 1 base from J, leaving 10 bases between. CDR3 length: 14 residues. The CDR3 coding sequence is TGTGCCAGCAGTTACGGCAACGAGAACACTGAAGCTTTCTTT. It specifies CASSYGNENTEAFF.